This T cell receptor (beta chain) stems from a study of radiation and T cells in renal cell carcinoma. Study conclusions and caveats: Top tumor clonotypes rose in blood 2 weeks post-radiation, then contracted.

Indicated time point: baseline pretreatment blood. Treatment here: 15 Gy SBRT to primary tumor, nephrectomy 4 weeks later. Blood was sampled at baseline, 2 weeks and 4 weeks after SBRT. This CDR3 has 16 amino acids. V shed 1 base, J shed 2 bases, and the junction held 4 bases outside the gene matches. Germline values: CDR1 MGHRA, CDR2 YSYEKL. The repertoire was sequenced with immunoSEQ multiplex PCR; TCRdb's copy has only in-frame clones and lacks some. The sample yields some 140,000 clones, about 88% seen once. Only one count was recorded for this clone. Its antigen is unknown. V usage is TRBV4-1 and J usage is TRBJ2-1; 8 bases are shared with TRBD2. The TCR was taken from a woman aged 45-59 years with renal cell carcinoma. This material consisted of blood, taken from a patient whose treatment included radiotherapy and nephrectomy. This CDR3 reads CASSQGELAAYNEQFF. For the CDR3, the DNA is TGCGCCAGCAGCCAAGGGGAACTAGCGGCCTACAATGAGCAGTTCTTC.